The rows below give T cell receptor beta chains drawn from one sample of a study of CD8+ T cells in alopecia areata. The assay was immunoSEQ multiplex PCR, and TCRdb's table has in-frame clones only and misses some. In the table there are 200,000 to 250,000 clones, 50% to 65% of which are singletons. The sequencing used CD4+ T cells sorted from blood, collected at week 0. Receptor source: a human donor with alopecia areata. CDR3s include the opening cysteine and the closing phenylalanine or tryptophan. The D gene is left open where the match is weak. Only part of the rows carry a size: once, few, many, or a class if the clone is expanded.

cdr3_aa: CASTLHEDTQYF
cdr3_nt: TGCGCCAGCACCCTTCACGAAGATACGCAGTATTTT
d_call: -
clone_size: -
cdr3_length: 12
v_call: TRBV5-1
j_call: TRBJ2-3

cdr3_aa: CATSLYQETQYF
cdr3_nt: TGTGCCACCAGCCTGTACCAAGAGACCCAGTACTTC
d_call: -
clone_size: -
cdr3_length: 12
v_call: TRBV15
j_call: TRBJ2-5

cdr3_aa: CSVKGLRMNTEAFF
cdr3_nt: TGCAGCGTCAAGGGGTTGAGAATGAACACTGAAGCTTTCTTT
d_call: -
clone_size: -
cdr3_length: 14
v_call: TRBV29-1
j_call: TRBJ1-1

cdr3_aa: CASSLTGGNGYTF
cdr3_nt: TGTGCCAGCAGTTTAACAGGGGGGAATGGCTACACCTTC
d_call: TRBD1
clone_size: -
cdr3_length: 13
v_call: TRBV27
j_call: TRBJ1-2

cdr3_aa: CASSLGHGGTGELFF
cdr3_nt: TGTGCCAGCAGCTTGGGACACGGCGGCACCGGGGAGCTGTTTTTT
d_call: -
clone_size: -
cdr3_length: 15
v_call: TRBV6-5
j_call: TRBJ2-2

cdr3_aa: CASSRDRGKNQPQHF
cdr3_nt: TGTGCCAGCAGCCGCGACAGGGGCAAGAATCAGCCCCAGCATTTT
d_call: TRBD1
clone_size: -
cdr3_length: 15
v_call: TRBV2
j_call: TRBJ1-5

cdr3_aa: CASSQGGLAGAGETQYF
cdr3_nt: TGTGCCAGCAGCCAGGGCGGACTAGCGGGAGCTGGGGAGACCCAGTACTTC
d_call: TRBD2
clone_size: -
cdr3_length: 17
v_call: TRBV4-2
j_call: TRBJ2-5

cdr3_aa: CASSRTWQRRYEQYF
cdr3_nt: TGTGCCAGCAGCCGAACCTGGCAGCGCAGGTACGAGCAGTACTTC
d_call: -
clone_size: -
cdr3_length: 15
v_call: TRBV5-6
j_call: TRBJ2-7

cdr3_aa: CASSPGGARSGANVLTF
cdr3_nt: TGCGCCAGCAGCCCAGGGGGTGCCCGCTCTGGGGCCAACGTCCTGACTTTC
d_call: TRBD1
clone_size: -
cdr3_length: 17
v_call: TRBV4-1
j_call: TRBJ2-6

cdr3_aa: CASSLEISTDTQYF
cdr3_nt: TGCGCCAGCAGCTTGGAGATTAGCACAGATACGCAGTATTTT
d_call: -
clone_size: few
cdr3_length: 14
v_call: TRBV5-1
j_call: TRBJ2-3

cdr3_aa: CASSHDRSGNTIYF
cdr3_nt: TGTGCCAGCAGCCACGACAGATCTGGAAACACCATATATTTT
d_call: -
clone_size: few
cdr3_length: 14
v_call: TRBV7-9
j_call: TRBJ1-3

cdr3_aa: CASSQDSGGGRANIQYF
cdr3_nt: TGCGCCAGCAGCCAAGATTCCGGTGGCGGGAGAGCAAACATTCAGTACTTC
d_call: TRBD2
clone_size: few
cdr3_length: 17
v_call: TRBV4-1
j_call: TRBJ2-4

cdr3_aa: CALKRRAHEQFF
cdr3_nt: TGTGCCTTAAAACGGAGGGCCCACGAGCAGTTCTTC
d_call: -
clone_size: -
cdr3_length: 12
v_call: TRBV30
j_call: TRBJ2-1

cdr3_aa: CASSDRDRGSNTEAFF
cdr3_nt: TGTGCCAGCAGCGACCGGGACAGGGGATCGAACACTGAAGCTTTCTTT
d_call: TRBD1
clone_size: many
cdr3_length: 16
v_call: TRBV7-8
j_call: TRBJ1-1

cdr3_aa: CASSERLAGDFTDTQYF
cdr3_nt: TGTGCCAGCAGTGAGAGACTAGCGGGGGACTTCACAGATACGCAGTATTTT
d_call: TRBD2
clone_size: medium-sized
cdr3_length: 17
v_call: TRBV2
j_call: TRBJ2-3

cdr3_aa: CASSTGQGSSYEQYF
cdr3_nt: TGCGCCAGCAGCACGGGACAGGGGTCCTCCTACGAGCAGTACTTC
d_call: TRBD1
clone_size: -
cdr3_length: 15
v_call: TRBV5-1
j_call: TRBJ2-7

cdr3_aa: CATSTRLLSNYGYTF
cdr3_nt: TGTGCCACCAGCACCCGCCTTCTATCTAACTATGGCTACACCTTC
d_call: -
clone_size: -
cdr3_length: 15
v_call: TRBV15
j_call: TRBJ1-2

cdr3_aa: CASSVGRTGGYQETQYF
cdr3_nt: TGTGCCAGCAGCGTCGGCCGCACAGGGGGTTACCAAGAGACCCAGTACTTC
d_call: TRBD1
clone_size: -
cdr3_length: 17
v_call: TRBV9
j_call: TRBJ2-5

cdr3_aa: CSVSGRGMNTEAFF
cdr3_nt: TGCAGCGTTTCAGGCAGGGGCATGAACACTGAAGCTTTCTTT
d_call: -
clone_size: -
cdr3_length: 14
v_call: TRBV29-1
j_call: TRBJ1-1

cdr3_aa: CASPYSDRELGEQFF
cdr3_nt: TGCGCCAGCCCCTACTCTGACAGGGAGTTGGGTGAGCAGTTCTTC
d_call: TRBD1
clone_size: -
cdr3_length: 15
v_call: TRBV10-1
j_call: TRBJ2-1

cdr3_aa: CAWRGTGAGGELFF
cdr3_nt: TGTGCCTGGAGAGGGACGGGGGCAGGCGGGGAGCTGTTTTTT
d_call: -
clone_size: -
cdr3_length: 14
v_call: TRBV30
j_call: TRBJ2-2

cdr3_aa: CASSTRYNEQFF
cdr3_nt: TGTGCCAGTAGCACACGGTACAATGAGCAGTTCTTC
d_call: -
clone_size: -
cdr3_length: 12
v_call: TRBV19
j_call: TRBJ2-1

cdr3_aa: CASREAGFGLETQYF
cdr3_nt: TGCGCCAGCAGGGAGGCGGGTTTTGGTTTGGAGACCCAGTACTTC
d_call: -
clone_size: -
cdr3_length: 15
v_call: TRBV5-1
j_call: TRBJ2-5

cdr3_aa: CAWSRKNRASGANVLTF
cdr3_nt: TGTGCCTGGAGCAGAAAAAACAGGGCTTCTGGGGCCAACGTCCTGACTTTC
d_call: -
clone_size: -
cdr3_length: 17
v_call: TRBV30
j_call: TRBJ2-6

cdr3_aa: CAWSRQYEQYF
cdr3_nt: TGTGCCTGGAGTCGTCAATACGAGCAGTACTTC
d_call: -
clone_size: -
cdr3_length: 11
v_call: TRBV30
j_call: TRBJ2-7

cdr3_aa: CASSSLRDRGWVNTEAFF
cdr3_nt: TGTGCCAGCAGCTCCCTCCGGGACAGGGGTTGGGTGAACACTGAAGCTTTCTTT
d_call: TRBD1
clone_size: few
cdr3_length: 18
v_call: TRBV7-8
j_call: TRBJ1-1

cdr3_aa: CASSVGAGGDTQYF
cdr3_nt: TGTGCCAGCAGTGTGGGGGCAGGGGGAGATACGCAGTATTTT
d_call: TRBD1
clone_size: few
cdr3_length: 14
v_call: TRBV25-1
j_call: TRBJ2-3

cdr3_aa: CASSILSGRSKNIQYF
cdr3_nt: TGTGCCAGTAGTATACTGAGCGGGAGGTCCAAAAACATTCAGTACTTC
d_call: TRBD2
clone_size: -
cdr3_length: 16
v_call: TRBV19
j_call: TRBJ2-4

cdr3_aa: CSVPKQGISRNEQFF
cdr3_nt: TGCAGCGTCCCGAAACAGGGAATAAGTAGGAATGAGCAGTTCTTC
d_call: -
clone_size: -
cdr3_length: 15
v_call: TRBV29-1
j_call: TRBJ2-1

cdr3_aa: CASSPGQVATF
cdr3_nt: TGTGCCAGCAGTCCCGGACAGGTGGCCACCTTC
d_call: TRBD1
clone_size: once
cdr3_length: 11
v_call: TRBV6-6
j_call: TRBJ1-2

cdr3_aa: CSVQIRHQGQGNYGYTF
cdr3_nt: TGCAGCGTGCAGATAAGGCACCAGGGACAGGGGAACTATGGCTACACCTTC
d_call: TRBD1
clone_size: -
cdr3_length: 17
v_call: TRBV29-1
j_call: TRBJ1-2

cdr3_aa: CASSGGQGTEQYF
cdr3_nt: TGCGCCAGCAGCGGGGGACAGGGAACCGAGCAGTACTTC
d_call: TRBD1
clone_size: -
cdr3_length: 13
v_call: TRBV5-1
j_call: TRBJ2-7

cdr3_aa: CSAKGLAGYETQYF
cdr3_nt: TGCAGCGCCAAGGGACTAGCGGGCTATGAGACCCAGTACTTC
d_call: TRBD2
clone_size: few
cdr3_length: 14
v_call: TRBV29-1
j_call: TRBJ2-5

cdr3_aa: CASSQVPLAGYEQYF
cdr3_nt: TGCGCCAGCAGCCAAGTTCCCCTAGCGGGGTACGAGCAGTACTTC
d_call: TRBD2
clone_size: few
cdr3_length: 15
v_call: TRBV4-1
j_call: TRBJ2-7

cdr3_aa: CASKEQGTYNSPLHF
cdr3_nt: TGTGCCAGTAAGGAACAGGGTACTTATAATTCACCCCTCCACTTT
d_call: -
clone_size: -
cdr3_length: 15
v_call: TRBV6-5
j_call: TRBJ1-6

cdr3_aa: CASSPTSGSETQYF
cdr3_nt: TGTGCCAGCAGCCCCACCTCCGGTTCCGAGACCCAGTACTTC
d_call: -
clone_size: -
cdr3_length: 14
v_call: TRBV5-4
j_call: TRBJ2-5

cdr3_aa: CASGSTGELTDTQYF
cdr3_nt: TGCGCCAGCGGATCGACAGGGGAACTTACAGATACGCAGTATTTT
d_call: TRBD1
clone_size: few
cdr3_length: 15
v_call: TRBV5-1
j_call: TRBJ2-3

cdr3_aa: CASSELDQPQHF
cdr3_nt: TGTGCCAGCAGTGAACTCGATCAGCCCCAGCATTTT
d_call: -
clone_size: -
cdr3_length: 12
v_call: TRBV5-5
j_call: TRBJ1-5

cdr3_aa: CASSLAPGETGELFF
cdr3_nt: TGTGCCAGCAGCTTAGCACCAGGGGAAACCGGGGAGCTGTTTTTT
d_call: -
clone_size: -
cdr3_length: 15
v_call: TRBV7-9
j_call: TRBJ2-2

cdr3_aa: CASSPHGTVQETQYF
cdr3_nt: TGTGCCAGCAGCCCCCACGGGACGGTACAAGAGACCCAGTACTTC
d_call: -
clone_size: -
cdr3_length: 15
v_call: TRBV9
j_call: TRBJ2-5

cdr3_aa: CASRIGGANVLTF
cdr3_nt: TGTGCCAGCCGTATCGGTGGGGCCAACGTCCTGACTTTC
d_call: -
clone_size: -
cdr3_length: 13
v_call: TRBV6-5
j_call: TRBJ2-6

cdr3_aa: CASIAGDSGSYEQYF
cdr3_nt: TGTGCCAGCATTGCGGGGGACAGTGGCTCCTACGAGCAGTACTTC
d_call: -
clone_size: few
cdr3_length: 15
v_call: TRBV6-5
j_call: TRBJ2-7

cdr3_aa: CASSLGRGSDGYTF
cdr3_nt: TGTGCCAGCAGCTTAGGGCGGGGCTCGGATGGCTACACCTTC
d_call: -
clone_size: -
cdr3_length: 14
v_call: TRBV7-9
j_call: TRBJ1-2

cdr3_aa: CASSLSSSRNYEQYF
cdr3_nt: TGTGCCAGCAGTTTATCGTCTAGCCGGAACTACGAGCAGTACTTC
d_call: -
clone_size: -
cdr3_length: 15
v_call: TRBV27
j_call: TRBJ2-7

cdr3_aa: CASSERGLADTQYF
cdr3_nt: TGTGCCAGCAGTGAGAGGGGTTTGGCAGATACGCAGTATTTT
d_call: -
clone_size: -
cdr3_length: 14
v_call: TRBV6-1
j_call: TRBJ2-3

cdr3_aa: CASSKQDGEKLFF
cdr3_nt: TGTGCCAGCAGTAAACAGGACGGTGAAAAACTGTTTTTT
d_call: -
clone_size: -
cdr3_length: 13
v_call: TRBV6-1
j_call: TRBJ1-4

cdr3_aa: CASRGAGLSYNEQFF
cdr3_nt: TGTGCCAGCAGAGGGGCCGGACTCTCCTACAATGAGCAGTTCTTC
d_call: -
clone_size: -
cdr3_length: 15
v_call: TRBV6-1
j_call: TRBJ2-1

cdr3_aa: CASSESVYEQYF
cdr3_nt: TGTGCCAGCAGTGAATCTGTTTACGAGCAGTACTTC
d_call: -
clone_size: -
cdr3_length: 12
v_call: TRBV25-1
j_call: TRBJ2-7

cdr3_aa: CASSDKGGETQYF
cdr3_nt: TGTGCCAGCAGTGACAAAGGGGGGGAGACCCAGTACTTC
d_call: -
clone_size: -
cdr3_length: 13
v_call: TRBV19
j_call: TRBJ2-5

cdr3_aa: CSVGQGLSGYTF
cdr3_nt: TGCAGCGTAGGACAGGGCTTGTCTGGCTACACCTTC
d_call: TRBD1
clone_size: few
cdr3_length: 12
v_call: TRBV29-1
j_call: TRBJ1-2

cdr3_aa: CASSGRQGSNEQFF
cdr3_nt: TGCGCCAGCAGTGGAAGACAGGGGAGTAATGAGCAGTTCTTC
d_call: TRBD1
clone_size: -
cdr3_length: 14
v_call: TRBV10-1
j_call: TRBJ2-1

cdr3_aa: CASSSGLF
cdr3_nt: TGTGCCAGCAGCTCGGGACTTTTT
d_call: -
clone_size: -
cdr3_length: 8
v_call: TRBV13
j_call: TRBJ2-3

cdr3_aa: CASSADGTPGGDTQYF
cdr3_nt: TGTGCCAGCAGCGCAGACGGGACTCCGGGAGGAGATACGCAGTATTTT
d_call: TRBD2
clone_size: -
cdr3_length: 16
v_call: TRBV9
j_call: TRBJ2-3

cdr3_aa: CASNTDRGNQPQHF
cdr3_nt: TGTGCCAGCAACACAGATCGGGGGAATCAGCCCCAGCATTTT
d_call: -
clone_size: -
cdr3_length: 14
v_call: TRBV6-5
j_call: TRBJ1-5